This T cell receptor (beta chain) was sequenced during a study of read filtering for tumor transcriptome and immune sequencing. Looking at the study overall: R-ISS stage counts were fewer than ten for I, roughly 15 for II, six or seven for III.

CDR3 size: 14 residues. The ends were cut back, 3 bases at V and 2 bases at J, with 12 bases in the middle. Germline V gene sequence: CDR1 SQVTM, CDR2 ANQGSEA. From about 400 ng of RNA, a library with molecular barcoded alpha/delta and beta/gamma adaptors was made. MiXCR, run by TCRdb on the reads, gives a single entry per CDR3 protein. This table has 130,000 or so distinct CDR3 sequences, about 13% appearing once. The TCR originated in a donor at least 40 years old with multiple myeloma. The gene calls are TRBV29-1 and TRBJ2-3, with D maybe TRBD2 (6 bases). Sequenced: a population of CD138-negative cells sorted from bone marrow. Here the CDR3 reads CSVDSRGDTDTQYF. For the CDR3, the DNA is TGCAGCGTTGATTCGCGGGGAGACACAGATACGCAGTATTTT.